The 21 T cell receptor beta chains reported below all come from one sample, sequenced in a study of blood T cell repertoires in COVID-19. This table comes from immunoSEQ multiplex PCR, and its TCRdb copy is limited to in-frame clones, with some not included. The data hold around 300,000 clones, with about nine tenths observed a single time. The specimen was peripheral blood. All receptors come from a woman aged 40 to 55 who had recovered from COVID-19.

The chain combines TRBV10-3 with TRBJ1-5, with 7 bases that match TRBD1. The ends lost 7 bases at V and 2 bases at J; junction bases unmatched: 11. Germline loops: CDR1 ENHRY, CDR2 SYGVKD. The CDR3 extends over 16 amino acids. As DNA, the CDR3 is TGTGCCATCACGGGCACAGGGGAGTGGGGCAATCAGCCCCAGCATTTT. Translation: CAITGTGEWGNQPQHF.

V gene TRBV2 combines with J gene TRBJ1-5; D is possibly TRBD1 (5 bases). Germline assignment: CDR1 SNHLY and CDR2 FYNNEI. The germline V and J ends were trimmed by 2 bases and 5 bases, with 10 bases remaining between them. This CDR3 is 14 amino acids long. CDR3 DNA sequence: TGTGCCAGCAGTGAACATGGGGGGGATCAGCCCCAGCATTTT. Residues: CASSEHGGDQPQHF.

This chain joins TRBV3-1 (or the pseudogene TRBV3-2) and TRBJ2-7, with TRBD1 as a possible D gene (5 bases). This CDR3 is 13 amino acids long. The ends were cut back, 2 bases at V and 5 bases at J, with 10 bases in the middle. Germline loops: CDR1 LGHDT, CDR2 YNNKEL (reference sequence). Here the CDR3 reads CASSQSRAHEQYF. The CDR3 nucleotides are TGTGCCAGCAGCCAAAGCAGGGCCCACGAGCAGTACTTC.

The V call is TRBV6-5, the J call TRBJ1-5; D remains unclear. There are 12 residues in the CDR3. V lost 7 bases to trimming and J lost 2 bases, with 6 bases between them. The germline V gene encodes CDR1 MNHEY and CDR2 SVGAGI. DNA for the CDR3: TGTGCCAGCACGTCAGGCAATCAGCCCCAGCATTTT. Protein product: CASTSGNQPQHF.

This clone was seen only a few times. The V and J genes are TRBV24-1 and TRBJ1-1; 8 nucleotides line up with TRBD1. The CDR3 is 15 amino acids. V was pared by 4 bases and J by 1 base, with 4 bases of the junction left unmatched. The germline V gene encodes CDR1 KGHDR and CDR2 SFDVKD. CDR3 loop: CATSETGTGNTEAFF. For the CDR3, the DNA is TGTGCCACCAGTGAAACCGGGACAGGGAACACTGAAGCTTTCTTT.

The DNA of the CDR3 is TGTGCCAGCAGTGACTCGTTGTACGGGGAGCTGTTTTTT. Translation gives CASSDSLYGELFF. The chain uses TRBV6-4 and TRBJ2-2, with D unclear. Germline CDR1 reads MRHNA; CDR2 reads SNTAGT. The ends were cut back, 0 bases at V and 7 bases at J, with 6 bases in the middle. The CDR3 sequence is 13 residues long.

The V and J genes are TRBV3-1 (or the pseudogene TRBV3-2) and TRBJ2-7; maybe TRBD2 (6 bases). Germline CDR1 reads LGHDT; CDR2 reads YNNKEL (reference sequence). This CDR3 is 14 amino acids long. Trimming shortened V by 0 bases and J by 4 bases, and 10 bases separated the two germline ends. This CDR3 is CASSQDGGAYEQYF. CDR3 nucleotides: TGTGCCAGCAGCCAAGACGGGGGAGCGTACGAGCAGTACTTC.

This clone was seen a few times. V gene TRBV2 combines with J gene TRBJ1-2; D not certain. The ends were cut back, 4 bases at V and 2 bases at J, with 11 bases in the middle. There are 14 residues in the CDR3. Germline V CDR1 and CDR2: SNHLY, FYNNEI. CDR3 sequence: CASSAGSGNYGYTF. The CDR3 DNA is TGTGCCAGCAGTGCGGGCAGCGGGAACTATGGCTACACCTTC.

The CDR3 nucleotides are TGTGCCAGCAGACGACAGGGGGATCAGCCCCAGCATTTT. Protein: CASRRQGDQPQHF. V and J are TRBV12-3 or TRBV12-4 and TRBJ1-5; 9 nucleotides align to TRBD1. Losses at the gene ends were 6 bases for V and 5 bases for J; bases not matched to a gene: 2. This CDR3 is built from 13 residues.

The genes are TRBV6-5 and TRBJ1-4; D call uncertain. Trimming shortened V by 10 bases and J by 7 bases, and 22 bases separated the two germline ends. The CDR3 extends over 15 amino acids. CDR1 MNHEY and CDR2 SVGAGI come from the germline V gene. CDR3 DNA: TGTGCCACCCACCACGCGAGGGAATTTGCTGAAAAACTGTTTTTT. It codes for CATHHAREFAEKLFF.

The chain has TRBV5-3 and TRBJ2-1, with unresolved D. TRBV5-3 is assigned to the ORF class and has an uncertain function. V was clipped by 4 bases and J by 3 bases, with 17 bases between them. This CDR3 is 16 amino acids long. The CDR3 nucleotides read TGTGCCAGAAGCCACGGTAGTACCGATCGCTACAATGAGCAGTTCTTC. Residues: CARSHGSTDRYNEQFF.

V and J are TRBV6-5 and TRBJ2-3; TRBD2 agrees at 7 bases. CDR3 size: 15 residues. Trimming at V came to 6 bases and at J to 3 bases, leaving 9 bases not matched to a gene. Germline lookup yields CDR1 MNHEY and CDR2 SVGAGI. Written as DNA, the CDR3 is TGTGCCAGCAGCCCGGGGGGTGGTACGACAGATACGCAGTATTTT. Translated, it gives CASSPGGGTTDTQYF.

V and J are TRBV7-9 and TRBJ1-4, with a possible D match to TRBD1 (6 bases). Per the germline V gene, CDR1 is SEHNR and CDR2 is FQNEAQ (reference sequence). The V and J ends lost 2 bases and 8 bases respectively, with 12 bases between them. The length of the CDR3 is 14 residues. CDR3 loop: CASSLTGSREKLFF. CDR3 DNA: TGTGCCAGCAGCTTAACAGGGTCTCGCGAAAAACTGTTTTTT.

This chain uses TRBV28 with TRBJ2-2, with 7 nucleotides matching TRBD1. V gave up 6 bases and J gave up 1 base; unmatched junction bases: 8. Germline V gene data show CDR1 as MDHEN and CDR2 as SYDVKM. The CDR3 is made up of 16 amino acids. The CDR3 loop reads CASSPLRTGNTGELFF. CDR3 coding DNA: TGTGCCAGCAGCCCCCTGCGGACAGGGAACACCGGGGAGCTGTTTTTT.

The chain joins TRBV9 to TRBJ1-4; possibly TRBD1 for D (6 bases). This CDR3 region has 15 residues. Trimming stripped 3 bases from V and 3 bases from J, with 12 bases between. CDR1 and CDR2 from the germline V gene are SGDLS and YYNGEE. The CDR3 loop reads CASSEGGSPNEKLFF. The CDR3 nucleotides read TGTGCCAGCAGCGAGGGGGGGAGCCCTAATGAAAAACTGTTTTTT.

The rearrangement joins TRBV7-9 to TRBJ1-6, with 8 bases that match TRBD1. The germline V gene has CDR1 SEHNR and CDR2 FQNEAQ (reference sequence). The CDR3 runs 15 residues. Trimming cost V 2 bases and J 8 bases; bases outside gene matches: 5. CDR3 protein: CASSLQGAGDSPLHF. The CDR3 nucleotides are TGTGCCAGCAGCTTACAGGGGGCCGGCGATTCACCCCTCCACTTT.

This chain uses TRBV30 with TRBJ1-1; a possible D gene is TRBD1 (5 bases). The V gene's germline CDR1 is GTSNPN and CDR2 SVGIG (reference sequence). This CDR3 is built from 14 residues. V lost 0 bases to trimming and J lost 0 bases, with 8 bases between them. The CDR3 DNA reads as TGTGCCTGGAGTGTGGGGCCCATGAACACTGAAGCTTTCTTT. It codes for CAWSVGPMNTEAFF.

In this sample, this clone turned up once. This chain connects TRBV7-9 to TRBJ2-2; 8 bases agree with TRBD2. After removal of 1 base from V and 3 bases from J, the junction contained 13 bases not matched to a gene. Germline values: CDR1 SEHNR, CDR2 FQNEAQ (reference sequence). The CDR3 has 19 residues. The CDR3 is CASSLGSWSSGMHTGELFF. The CDR3 DNA reads TGTGCCAGCAGCTTAGGCTCTTGGAGTAGCGGGATGCACACCGGGGAGCTGTTTTTT.

The chain uses TRBV9 and TRBJ2-7; the match to TRBD1 covers 10 bases. V shed 0 bases and J 4 bases; nucleotides not matched to a gene: 4. The CDR3 is made up of 15 amino acids. Germline CDR1 and CDR2: SGDLS and YYNGEE. CDR3 nucleotide sequence: TGTGCCAGCAGCGTAGGACAGGGACAGGGGTACGAGCAGTACTTC. The encoded protein is CASSVGQGQGYEQYF.

The CDR3, as DNA: TGTGCCAGCAGCCAAGGTACAATCTCCTACGAGCAGTACTTC. Encoded protein: CASSQGTISYEQYF. The chain is built from TRBV3-1 (or the pseudogene TRBV3-2) and TRBJ2-7; D is undetermined. The CDR3 loop spans 14 amino acids. CDR1 is LGHDT, CDR2 YNNKEL, per germline (reference sequence). Trimming shortened V by 1 base and J by 0 bases, and 7 bases separated the two germline ends.

This clone appeared a few times. The chain employs TRBV24-1 and TRBJ2-1; the match to TRBD2 covers 11 bases. V trimming: 1 base; J trimming: 0 bases; junction bases outside the gene matches: 7. Germline loops: CDR1 KGHDR, CDR2 SFDVKD. The length of the CDR3 is 19 residues. The CDR3 loop is CATSDFSDTSGSSYNEQFF. CDR3 nucleotide sequence: TGTGCCACCAGTGATTTCTCTGATACTAGCGGGAGCTCCTACAATGAGCAGTTCTTC.